Detailed here is one T cell receptor (beta chain). Its binding antigen is unknown. Per-base quality was not reported, and no clone a single base away is much larger than it. This entry belongs to a study of shared clonotypes between healthy human individuals (dated by TCRdb to 2020 to 2022). Background on the whole study: A few men and a couple of women, aged 18 to 49 years, made up the cohort. Between about 0.85 and 9.5 billion PBMCs per donor were obtained by leukapheresis. To increase sequencing depth and limit assay-specific biases, different laboratories used diverse techniques to prepare libraries and sequence TCR repertoires. For each donor, CD4 naive and CD4 memory were each given three plates, CD8 naive was given two plates, and CD8 memory was given one plate. The study deeply sequenced blood TCR repertoires of about five healthy adults to estimate repertoire size and the extent of clonotype sharing between individuals.

TCR CDR3 regions were amplified from genomic DNA by multiplex PCR using the deep immunoSEQ assay. Extracted genomic DNA from each cell subset was spread evenly across all wells of several immunoSEQ 96-well plates, with each plate serving as a replicate. For sorted subsets, each replicate PCR was loaded with approximately 190 ng genomic DNA, equivalent to some 31,000 T cell genomes. Purified libraries were measured with a Qubit 3.0 fluorometer, size-checked on a Bioanalyzer 2100, and measured again with the KAPA Library Quantification kit. Each immunoSEQ 96-well plate was sequenced on its own single-read 150-cycle Illumina NextSeq 550 flow cell. On the study's bioinformatics: Because the immunoSEQ output held only junctional sequences and lacked quality scores, the filtering could not match the filtering applied to full-length reads. Sequences were annotated with PyIR, a Python wrapper for IgBLAST v1.9, using IMGT germline references to assign V/J genes and CDR3. Reads with weak V/J assignments (E-value above 1e-6), missing CDR3, stop codons, out-of-frame junctions, or ambiguous translated residues were removed. V3J clonotypes were defined as sequences sharing the same inferred V gene, J gene, and CDR3 amino acid sequence. Percentage overlap between repertoires was computed as shared unique clonotypes divided by the size of the smaller repertoire. RTK rarefaction, the Chao1 estimator, and Recon v2.1 estimates of unobserved clonotypes were used to assess repertoire richness. OLGA was used to compute generation probabilities for all TCRbeta clonotypes that the gDNA method yielded from a handful of donors. TCRdb obtained this table from immuneACCESS and retained in-frame rearrangements with V and J assigned. These tables miss some clones; where compared with another copy, unresolved V genes account for less than half of the shortfall, and the remainder is unexplained. V and J calls and clone size are copied from that table; D and trimming were computed from the DNA. This sample holds 1.6 million or so clones; just under 99% were observed only once. In total, the top ten clones hold about 0.35% of the sample.

The donors were healthy, HIV-negative adults with no recently reported acute infections or vaccinations. Every donor was a Caucasian adult living in Nashville, Tennessee, USA. CD4+ T cells were enriched by magnetic negative selection, after which naive cells were positively selected on CD45RA and the negative fraction was taken as the memory subset. After blood collection by leukapheresis, PBMCs were isolated using Ficoll-Histopaque density gradient centrifugation and then cryopreserved in the vapor phase of liquid nitrogen. Purity and quantity of every magnetically sorted T cell population were checked by analytical flow cytometry. Genomic DNA was isolated from every sorted fraction and measured by UV absorbance on a Nanodrop 2000c. V and J are truncated by 1 base and 3 bases respectively, leaving an intervening sequence of 10 bases. There are 14 amino acids in the CDR3, from cysteine to phenylalanine inclusive. Only the CDR3 region is kept as DNA, spanning 42 bases read in frame from base 1. In the germline V gene (reference sequence), CDR1 corresponds to SGHNT and CDR2 to YYREEE.

Overall results and qualifications from the work: Higher generation probabilities were observed for clonotypes shared by all four sorted-subset donors than for non-shared clonotypes. Sharing across a few donors was observed for roughly 5% of naive CD4, over 3% of naive CD8, roughly 2.4% of memory CD4, and around 0.4% of memory CD8 clonotypes. The small number of donors limited the genetic and exposure-history diversity represented. Naive subsets generally had larger estimated clonotype richness than memory subsets did. Only blood was sampled, and tissue TCR repertoires likely differ from those in blood. Pairwise subsampling led to the expectation that sequencing depth would affect the degree of clonotype sharing among donors. Incomplete sequencing was indicated by rarefaction of sorted-subset datasets, despite the large sequencing depth.

Sequencing was carried out using naive CD4+ T cells sorted from blood. The cell subset or site label, read with the paper, signifies: CD45RA+ positively selected. This receptor was taken from a man aged 30-40 years in good health. This receptor chain uses TRBV5-4 and TRBJ1-1; D gene: possibly TRBD1, on 6 matching bases. At the DNA level, the sequence is TGTGCCAGCAGCTTGCCTGGGGGCGACACTGAAGCTTTCTTT. Translated, this is CASSLPGGDTEAFF.